Sequencing of this T cell receptor beta chain was carried out in a study of cytomegalovirus exposure and HLA in healthy donors. Vbeta (60) and Jbeta (13) primers were used in the PCR. Repertoires were generated with immunoSEQ multiplex PCR, while TCRdb's copy carries only in-frame clones and drops some. The table has approximately 140,000 clones, roughly 80% seen once. The length of the CDR3 is 12 residues. The V gene's germline CDR1 is ENHRY and CDR2 SYGVKD. V was shortened by 4 bases and J by 7 bases, with 11 bases between the two germline ends. In regard to this clone: Its antigen is not known.

Study outcomes and limitations: In a later analysis, TCR beta V- and J-gene trimming was associated with a missense DCLRE1C variant. Researchers reported from a later analysis that most CMV-associated TCR beta chains appeared HLA-restricted. Investigators reported 164 TCR beta chains as tied to cytomegalovirus. Follow-up analysis found HLA locus-dependent TCR association rates, highest for DRB1 and lowest for HLA-C.

The chain couples TRBV10-3 to TRBJ2-7, with unresolved D. The source is a man in his forties in good health and CMV-seropositive. What was sequenced was PBMCs. The CDR3 DNA follows: TGTGCCATCAGTGGGCTAACCGGGGAGCAGTACTTC. This sequence encodes CAISGLTGEQYF.